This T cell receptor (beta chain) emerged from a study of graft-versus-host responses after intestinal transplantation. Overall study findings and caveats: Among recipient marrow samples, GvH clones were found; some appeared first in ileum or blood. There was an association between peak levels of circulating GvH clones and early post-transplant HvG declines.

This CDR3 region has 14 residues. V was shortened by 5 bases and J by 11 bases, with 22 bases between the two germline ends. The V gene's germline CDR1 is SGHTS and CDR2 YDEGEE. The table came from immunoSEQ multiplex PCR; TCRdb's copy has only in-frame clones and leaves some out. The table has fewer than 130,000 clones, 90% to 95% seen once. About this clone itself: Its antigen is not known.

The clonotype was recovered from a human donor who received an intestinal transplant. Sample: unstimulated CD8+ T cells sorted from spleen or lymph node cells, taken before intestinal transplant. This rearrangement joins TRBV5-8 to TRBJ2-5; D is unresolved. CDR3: CASRPPTTGKEQYF. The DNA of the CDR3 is TGTGCCAGCAGACCGCCCACCACCGGAAAGGAGCAGTACTTC.